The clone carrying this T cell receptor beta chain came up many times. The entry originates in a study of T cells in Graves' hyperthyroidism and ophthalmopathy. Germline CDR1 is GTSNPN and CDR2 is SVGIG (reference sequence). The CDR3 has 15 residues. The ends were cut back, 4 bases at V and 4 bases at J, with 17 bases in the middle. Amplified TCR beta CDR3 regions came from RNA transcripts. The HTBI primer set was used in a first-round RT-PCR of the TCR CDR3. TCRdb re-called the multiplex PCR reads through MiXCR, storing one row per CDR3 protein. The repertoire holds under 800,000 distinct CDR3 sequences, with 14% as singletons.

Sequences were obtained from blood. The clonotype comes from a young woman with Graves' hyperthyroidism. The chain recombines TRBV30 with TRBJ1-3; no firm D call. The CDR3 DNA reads TGTGCCTGGATGGGCCGGGAGGGCGGCGGAAACACCATATATTTT. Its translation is CAWMGREGGGNTIYF. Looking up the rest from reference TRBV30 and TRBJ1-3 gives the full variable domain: SQTIHQWPATLVQPVGSPLSLECTVEGTSNPNLYWYRQAAGRGLQLLFYSVGIGQISSEVPQNLSASRPQDRQFILSSKKLLLSDSGFYLCAWMGREGGGNTIYFGEGSWLTVV.